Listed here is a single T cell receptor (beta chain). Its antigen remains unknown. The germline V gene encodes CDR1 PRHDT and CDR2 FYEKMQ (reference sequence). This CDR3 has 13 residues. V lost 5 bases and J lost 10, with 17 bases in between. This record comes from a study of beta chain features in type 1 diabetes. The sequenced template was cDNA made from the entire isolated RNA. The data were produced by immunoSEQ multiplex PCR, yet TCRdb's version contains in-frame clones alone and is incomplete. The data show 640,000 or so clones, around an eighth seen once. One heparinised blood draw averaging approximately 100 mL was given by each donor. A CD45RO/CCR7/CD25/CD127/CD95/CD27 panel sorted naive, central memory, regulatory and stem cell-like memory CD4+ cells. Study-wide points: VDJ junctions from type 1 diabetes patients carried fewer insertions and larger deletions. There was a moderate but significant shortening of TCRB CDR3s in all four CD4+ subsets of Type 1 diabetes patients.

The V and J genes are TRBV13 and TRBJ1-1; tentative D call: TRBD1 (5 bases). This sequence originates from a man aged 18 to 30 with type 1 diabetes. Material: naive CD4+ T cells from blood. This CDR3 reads CASSLQVSWGAFF. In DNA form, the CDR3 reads TGTGCCAGCAGCCTACAGGTTTCGTGGGGAGCTTTCTTT.